This entry is about one T cell receptor (beta chain). This record comes from a study of blood T cell repertoires in COVID-19. Germline V CDR1 and CDR2: LNHNV, YYDKDF (reference sequence). There are 16 residues in the CDR3. V was trimmed by 0 bases and J by 3 bases, leaving 15 bases between them. Clones were sequenced by immunoSEQ multiplex PCR, and TCRdb holds only the in-frame ones, with some missing. The top ten clones hold about 6.8% of a sample with some 350,000 clones, almost 90% of them seen once. The chain couples TRBV15 to TRBJ2-7; perhaps TRBD1 as D (5 bases). This receptor was identified in a man in his late teens or twenties with active or convalescent COVID-19. The sample comprised peripheral blood. CDR3 nucleotides: TGTGCCACCAGCAGAGATCTTTTAGGGGTCGACTACGAGCAGTACTTC. This sequence encodes CATSRDLLGVDYEQYF.